The present T cell receptor beta chain was sequenced within a study of blood T cell repertoires in COVID-19. Study context: The samples span acute and convalescent COVID-19 from the United States, Italy and Spain.

This CDR3 comprises 16 residues. Trimming removed 0 bases from V and 3 bases from J; junction bases left unmatched: 9. CDR1 and CDR2 from the germline V gene are GTSNPN and SVGIG (reference sequence). This clone occurred a few times. Original handling: Estimates of nucleated cell counts were drawn from the amplification of reference gene primers. Assay: immunoSEQ multiplex PCR; the TCRdb copy retains only in-frame clones and omits some. Clonal size and the V and J genes are those of that table, whereas D and trimming came from the DNA. The table shows 120,000 to 150,000 clones, with approximately 87% occurring only once.

This receptor was obtained from a woman aged 50 to 65 with active or convalescent COVID-19. Source material: peripheral blood. This sequence joins TRBV30 and TRBJ2-3; 7 bases are a match to TRBD2. The CDR3 coding sequence is TGTGCCTGGAGTGTACTCGGGGGAGCGGGAACAGATACGCAGTATTTT. As protein: CAWSVLGGAGTDTQYF.